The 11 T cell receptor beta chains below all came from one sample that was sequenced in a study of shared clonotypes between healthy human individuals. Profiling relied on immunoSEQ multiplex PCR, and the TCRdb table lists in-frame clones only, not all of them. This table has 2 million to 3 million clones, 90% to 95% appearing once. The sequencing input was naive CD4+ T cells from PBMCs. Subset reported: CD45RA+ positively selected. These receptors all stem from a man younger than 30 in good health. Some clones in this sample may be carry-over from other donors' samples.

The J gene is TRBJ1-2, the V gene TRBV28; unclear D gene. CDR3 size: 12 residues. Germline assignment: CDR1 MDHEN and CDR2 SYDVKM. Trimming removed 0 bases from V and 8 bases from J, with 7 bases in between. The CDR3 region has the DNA TGTGCCAGCAGTTTATGGGGGATGGGCTACACCTTC. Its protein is CASSLWGMGYTF.

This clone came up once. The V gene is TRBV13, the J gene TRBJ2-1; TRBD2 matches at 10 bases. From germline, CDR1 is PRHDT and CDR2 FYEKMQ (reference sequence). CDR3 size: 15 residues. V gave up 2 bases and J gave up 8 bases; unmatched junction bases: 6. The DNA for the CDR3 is TGTGCCAGCAGCTTAAGGCTAGCGGGAGTCGATGAGCAGTTCTTC. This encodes CASSLRLAGVDEQFF. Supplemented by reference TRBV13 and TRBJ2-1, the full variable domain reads AAGVIQSPRHLIKEKRETATLKCYPIPRHDTVYWYQQGPGQDPQFLISFYEKMQSDKGSIPDRFSAQQFSDYHSELNMSSLELGDSALYFCASSLRLAGVDEQFFGPGTRLTVL.

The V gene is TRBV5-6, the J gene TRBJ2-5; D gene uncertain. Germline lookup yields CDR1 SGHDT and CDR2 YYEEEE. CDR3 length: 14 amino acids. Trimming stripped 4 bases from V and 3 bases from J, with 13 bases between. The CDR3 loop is CASSLSTREETQYF. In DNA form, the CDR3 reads TGTGCCAGCAGCCTTAGTACACGGGAAGAGACCCAGTACTTC.

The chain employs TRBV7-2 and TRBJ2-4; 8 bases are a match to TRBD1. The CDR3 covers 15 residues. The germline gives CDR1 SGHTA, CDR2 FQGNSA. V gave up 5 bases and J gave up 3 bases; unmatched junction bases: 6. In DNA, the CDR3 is TGTGCCAGCAGCCACCAGGGACAGGTCAAAAACATTCAGTACTTC. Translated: CASSHQGQVKNIQYF.

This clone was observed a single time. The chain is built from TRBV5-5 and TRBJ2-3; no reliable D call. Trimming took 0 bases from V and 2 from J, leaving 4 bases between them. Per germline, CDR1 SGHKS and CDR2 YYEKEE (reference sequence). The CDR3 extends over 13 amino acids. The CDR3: CASSLEDTDTQYF. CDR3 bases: TGTGCCAGCAGCTTGGAAGACACAGATACGCAGTATTTT.

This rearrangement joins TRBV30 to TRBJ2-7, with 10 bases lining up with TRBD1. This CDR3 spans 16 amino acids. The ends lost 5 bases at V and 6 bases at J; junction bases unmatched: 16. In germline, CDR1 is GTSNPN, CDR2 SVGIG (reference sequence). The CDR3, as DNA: TGTGCCTGGGCGCCTCGGACAGGGGGGCTGATTATCGAGCAGTACTTC. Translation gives CAWAPRTGGLIIEQYF.

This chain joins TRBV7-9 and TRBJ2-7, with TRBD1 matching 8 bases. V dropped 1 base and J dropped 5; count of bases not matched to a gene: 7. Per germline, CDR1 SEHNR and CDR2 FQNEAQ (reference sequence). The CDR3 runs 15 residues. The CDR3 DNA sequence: TGTGCCAGCAGCTTAGAGGGCAGGGGGCGGAACGAGCAGTACTTC. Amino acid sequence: CASSLEGRGRNEQYF.

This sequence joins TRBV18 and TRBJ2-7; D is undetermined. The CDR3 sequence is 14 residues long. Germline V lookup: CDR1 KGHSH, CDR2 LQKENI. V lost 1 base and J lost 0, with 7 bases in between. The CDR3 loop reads CASSPQYSSYEQYF. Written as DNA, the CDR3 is TGTGCCAGCTCACCACAGTACAGCTCCTACGAGCAGTACTTC.

In nucleotides, the CDR3 is TGCGCCAGCAGCCGGGCAGGTCAGCCCCAGCATTTT. Its protein product is CASSRAGQPQHF. J is TRBJ1-5 and V is TRBV4-1, with D uncertain. CDR3 length equals 12 residues. Germline CDR1 and CDR2: MGHRA and YSYEKL. V lost 4 bases and J lost 6, with 7 bases in between.

CDR3 in DNA: TGTGCCAGCAGCTTGGATGGGCTCCGCTATGGCTACACCTTC. Residues: CASSLDGLRYGYTF. The rearrangement links TRBV5-6 to TRBJ1-2; D is undetermined. The ends were cut back, 0 bases at V and 4 bases at J, with 10 bases in the middle. Germline V gives CDR1 SGHDT, CDR2 YYEEEE. CDR3 size: 14 residues.

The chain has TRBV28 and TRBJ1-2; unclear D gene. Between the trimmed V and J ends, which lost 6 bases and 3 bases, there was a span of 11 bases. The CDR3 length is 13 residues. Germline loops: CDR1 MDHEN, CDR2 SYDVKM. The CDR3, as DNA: TGTGCCAGCAGCCGCTCCCGGGACTATGGCTACACCTTC. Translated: CASSRSRDYGYTF.